The present T cell receptor (beta chain) was sequenced within a study of glioma-infiltrating T cells. Study context: Before surgery, glioma patients received dexamethasone for at most six days. Target coverage was roughly 4- to 10-fold for approximately 960,000 blood T cells. Study conclusions and caveats: A blood CDR3 motif signature was depleted in highly divergent patients. CDR3 overlap between tissue and blood was very small.

CDR1 is DFQATT, CDR2 SNEGSKA, per germline (reference sequence). The CDR3 totals 14 residues. After removal of 1 base from V and 6 bases from J, the junction contained 6 bases not matched to a gene. Amplification of TCR alpha and beta CDR3 regions from RNA used iRepertoire nested multiplex PCR. In TCRdb, the multiplex PCR reads were re-called with MiXCR into one record per CDR3 protein. Counted here are 300,000 to 450,000 distinct CDR3 sequences, approximately 42% occurring once; the ten biggest clones make up around 12%. Remarks on this clonotype: Its antigen is as yet unknown.

This chain links TRBV20-1 with TRBJ2-7; 10 bases match TRBD2. Sequencing was done on a sample of glioma tissue, nonneoplastic brain tissue, or PBMCs (not recorded which). The TCR comes from a human donor with low-grade glioma or glioblastoma, undergoing nonglioma brain surgery, or in good health (not recorded which). The CDR3 loop reads CSARALAGYAEQYF. CDR3 in DNA: TGCAGTGCTAGAGCACTAGCGGGATACGCCGAGCAGTACTTC.